One sample yielded the 20 T cell receptor beta chains listed below, sequenced in a study of T cells in Graves' hyperthyroidism and ophthalmopathy. Amplified TCR beta CDR3 regions derived from RNA transcripts. In the first-round RT-PCR of the TCR CDR3, the HTBI primer set was used. MiXCR, applied by TCRdb to the multiplex PCR reads, yields one record per CDR3 protein. The sample contains roughly 160,000 distinct CDR3 sequences, about a tenth of which appear only once. Sequencing was done on a sample of blood. The receptors here all came from a woman between 18 and 30 years old with Graves' hyperthyroidism that later progressed to Graves' ophthalmopathy.

This clonotype was recorded many times. This rearrangement joins TRBV10-1 to TRBJ1-1; 7 bases map to TRBD1. The V gene's germline CDR1 is WNHNN and CDR2 SYGVQD (reference sequence). This CDR3 is built from 16 residues. V dropped 6 bases and J dropped 1; count of bases not matched to a gene: 11. The CDR3 sequence is CASSETGIGGNTEAFF. The CDR3 DNA follows: TGCGCCAGCAGCGAGACAGGGATCGGAGGGAACACTGAAGCTTTCTTT.

This clonotype was observed many times. The chain couples TRBV27 to TRBJ2-5, with TRBD2 as a possible D gene (6 bases). V lost 5 bases and J lost 5, with 18 bases in between. CDR3 length equals 15 residues. Germline CDR1 is MNHEY and CDR2 is SMNVEV (reference sequence). In nucleotides, the CDR3 is TGTGCCAGCAGTCAACTTTCCGGGAGCGAGGAGACCCAGTACTTC. As protein: CASSQLSGSEETQYF.

The chain links TRBV28 to TRBJ2-2; perhaps TRBD1 as D (6 bases). V was trimmed by 6 bases and J by 2 bases, leaving 16 bases between them. This CDR3 spans 16 amino acids. Looked up from germline, CDR1 is MDHEN and CDR2 is SYDVKM. The CDR3 DNA is TGTGCCAGCAGCCCCCTCGTGGGGGCAAACACCGGGGAGCTGTTTTTT. It yields the protein CASSPLVGANTGELFF.

This clonotype was counted only a few times. The V call is TRBV20-1, the J call TRBJ2-6, with D unclear. CDR3 length: 14 residues. Per germline, CDR1 DFQATT and CDR2 SNEGSKA (reference sequence). Trimming pared 6 bases from V and 4 bases from J, leaving 13 bases between. CDR3 residues: CSANRADGANVLTF. In nucleotides, the CDR3 is TGCAGTGCAAACCGGGCCGACGGGGCCAACGTCCTGACTTTC.

This clonotype was seen at least ten times. The chain has TRBV7-9 and TRBJ2-7; 7 bases agree with TRBD2. The CDR3 extends over 15 amino acids. Germline loops: CDR1 SEHNR, CDR2 FQNEAQ (reference sequence). The junction had 6 bases not matched to a gene; V was cut back by 4 bases and J by 0 bases. CDR3 residues: CASSSRGESSYEQYF. For the CDR3, the DNA is TGTGCCAGCAGCTCACGGGGGGAGAGCTCCTACGAGCAGTACTTC.

This clonotype has a count of ten or more. J is TRBJ2-7 and V is TRBV30, with D perhaps matching TRBD1 or TRBD2 (5 bases each). Germline loops: CDR1 GTSNPN, CDR2 SVGIG (reference sequence). This CDR3 is 11 amino acids long. The CDR3 DNA follows: TGTGGAGGGGCTAGTTCCTACGAGCAGTACTTC. This sequence encodes CGGASSYEQYF.

The chain employs TRBV11-2 and TRBJ1-1; TRBD1 aligns across 9 bases. Germline CDR1 and CDR2: SGHAT and FQNNGV. CDR3 length equals 14 residues. J lost 1 base, V lost 6 bases, and 3 bases had no gene match. As DNA, the CDR3 is TGTGCCAGCAGAACAGGGGGCCGGAACACTGAAGCTTTCTTT. It specifies CASRTGGRNTEAFF.

The V gene is TRBV5-1, the J gene TRBJ2-4, with D uncertain. V gave up 0 bases and J gave up 0 bases, with 4 bases separating them. The CDR3 consists of 14 residues. CDR1 is SGHRS, CDR2 YFSETQ, per germline. CDR3 amino acids: CASSLGVAKNIQYF. The CDR3 nucleotides read TGCGCCAGCAGCTTGGGTGTAGCCAAAAACATTCAGTACTTC.

The rearrangement links TRBV30 to TRBJ2-5, with a weak D call TRBD2 (6 bases). Trimming removed 1 base from V and 7 bases from J, with 16 bases in between. The CDR3 length is 14 residues. Germline CDR1 reads GTSNPN; CDR2 reads SVGIG (reference sequence). CDR3 sequence: CAWSGALYGGTQYF. As DNA, the CDR3 is TGTGCCTGGAGTGGGGCTCTCTACGGGGGGACCCAGTACTTC.

This clonotype was seen repeatedly, ten times or more. The chain couples TRBV15 to TRBJ1-5; a possible D gene is TRBD1 (6 bases). Germline values: CDR1 LNHNV, CDR2 YYDKDF (reference sequence). The V end lost 9 bases, the J end lost 0 bases, and 18 bases lay between the germline ends. This CDR3 has 16 amino acids. The CDR3 DNA reads as TGTGCCACGAGGCACCGGACAGACGGTAGCAATCAGCCCCAGCATTTT. This translates into CATRHRTDGSNQPQHF. The full variable domain, its missing parts supplied by reference TRBV15 and TRBJ1-5, is DAMVIQNPRYQVTQFGKPVTLSCSQTLNHNVMYWYQQKSSQAPKLLFHYYDKDFNNEADTPDNFQSRRPNTSFCFLDIRSPGLGDTAMYLCATRHRTDGSNQPQHFGDGTRLSIL.

This clonotype has more than one count but fewer than ten. The chain employs TRBV9 and TRBJ2-1; 7 positions match TRBD1. The trim removed 3 bases at V and 7 bases at J, leaving 7 bases unmatched. CDR3 length equals 14 residues. Germline CDR1 is SGDLS and CDR2 is YYNGEE. In nucleotides, the CDR3 is TGTGCCAGCAGCGGGGGGACAGTTATGAATGAGCAGTTCTTC. It yields the protein CASSGGTVMNEQFF.

A few counts support this clonotype. V usage is TRBV5-6 and J usage is TRBJ2-1; D unclear. Trimming cost V 0 bases and J 9 bases, with 10 bases left between them. This CDR3 contains 13 residues. Germline V gene lookup returns CDR1 SGHDT and CDR2 YYEEEE. As DNA, the CDR3 is TGTGCCAGCAGCTTGGTCGAGTCAGGTGAGCAGTTCTTC. Translation: CASSLVESGEQFF.

There are many counts of this clonotype. The genes are TRBV28 and TRBJ2-1, with D unclear. The germline V gene has CDR1 MDHEN and CDR2 SYDVKM. This CDR3 has 12 residues. Trimming took off 5 bases at V and 7 bases at J, with 9 bases between the two ends. CDR3 in DNA: TGTGCCAGCAGTCCTTACCCGAATGAGCAGTTCTTC. Translating it yields CASSPYPNEQFF.

The table lists this clonotype with many counts. The chain combines TRBV29-1 with TRBJ2-1; D is unresolved. Looked up from germline, CDR1 is SQVTM and CDR2 is ANQGSEA. This CDR3 contains 14 residues. V was clipped by 0 bases and J by 4 bases, with 10 bases between them. CDR3 region: CSVEDRKEYNEQFF. CDR3 coding DNA: TGCAGCGTTGAAGACCGTAAGGAATACAATGAGCAGTTCTTC.

This clonotype was seen many times. The rearrangement links TRBV4-2 to TRBJ2-7; 9 bases are a match to TRBD2. The CDR3 loop spans 15 amino acids. Germline V lookup: CDR1 LGHNA, CDR2 YNFKEQ. The ends lost 3 bases at V and 6 bases at J; junction bases unmatched: 9. The CDR3 bases are TGTGCCAGCAGCCAGGAACTGGGACTAGCCTCCGAGCAGTACTTC. It encodes CASSQELGLASEQYF.

The V gene is TRBV19, the J gene TRBJ2-7; 7 bases fit TRBD1. CDR3 length: 14 residues. The junction had 3 bases not matched to a gene; V was cut back by 1 base and J by 3 bases. CDR1 and CDR2 from the germline V gene are LNHDA and SQIVND (reference sequence). CDR3 residues: CASSIGQGVYEQYF. The CDR3 DNA follows: TGTGCCAGTAGTATAGGACAGGGTGTCTACGAGCAGTACTTC.

This clonotype was detected many times. The rearrangement links TRBV10-2 to TRBJ1-1; TRBD1 might be the D (6 bases). The CDR3 has 17 residues. Germline V lookup: CDR1 WSHSY, CDR2 SAAADI. V lost 10 bases and J lost 0, with 24 bases in between. CDR3 DNA: TGCGCCACTACCGGACAGAAAGAACTAGCAGTGAACACTGAAGCTTTCTTT. Translation: CATTGQKELAVNTEAFF.

This clonotype was seen only a few times. The rearrangement links TRBV5-6 to TRBJ1-1, with a tentative D call TRBD1 (5 bases). This CDR3 is 15 amino acids long. Germline V lookup: CDR1 SGHDT, CDR2 YYEEEE. V lost 0 bases and J 14 bases, leaving 23 bases between the germline ends. DNA for the CDR3: TGTGCCAGCAGCTTGGGGGGCATTGAATCCCTGACGGACTTCTTT. Translated, it gives CASSLGGIESLTDFF.

At least ten counts were recorded for this clonotype. The CDR3 nucleotides read TGTGCCAGCAGCTCGATTGGACTAGCGGGAGAAGAGACCCAGTACTTC. Amino acid sequence: CASSSIGLAGEETQYF. The rearrangement uses TRBV7-9 and TRBJ2-5; 13 nucleotides line up with TRBD2. The CDR3 is 16 amino acids. CDR1 and CDR2 (germline): SEHNR, FQNEAQ (reference sequence). V lost 4 bases, J lost 3 bases, and 5 bases stayed unmatched.

The rearrangement links TRBV24-1 to TRBJ2-2; 9 bases fit TRBD1. The V gene's germline CDR1 is KGHDR and CDR2 SFDVKD. This CDR3 has 16 amino acids. V was pared by 1 base and J by 5 bases, with 4 bases of the junction left unmatched. The CDR3 DNA follows: TGTGCCACCAGTGATTTAGAGGGACAGGGAACCGGGGAGCTGTTTTTT. Its translation: CATSDLEGQGTGELFF.